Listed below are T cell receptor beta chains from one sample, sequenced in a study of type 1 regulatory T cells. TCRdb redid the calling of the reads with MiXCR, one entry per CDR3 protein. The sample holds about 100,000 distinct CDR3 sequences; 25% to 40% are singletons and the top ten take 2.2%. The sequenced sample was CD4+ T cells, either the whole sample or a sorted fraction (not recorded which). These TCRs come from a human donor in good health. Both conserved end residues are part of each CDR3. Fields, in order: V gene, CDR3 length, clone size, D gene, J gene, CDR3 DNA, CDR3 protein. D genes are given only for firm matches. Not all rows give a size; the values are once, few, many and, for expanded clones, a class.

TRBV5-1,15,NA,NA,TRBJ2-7,TGCGCCAGCAGCTTGGTTCCGGACAGAGCCTACGAGCAGTACTTC,CASSLVPDRAYEQYF
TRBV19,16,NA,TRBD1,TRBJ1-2,TGTGCCAGTAGTATCCCGGGACAGGGTCCCTCCGATGGCTACACCTTC,CASSIPGQGPSDGYTF
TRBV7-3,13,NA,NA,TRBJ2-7,TGTGCCAGCAGCTTAAAGGCGGGGCCCGAGCAGTACTTC,CASSLKAGPEQYF
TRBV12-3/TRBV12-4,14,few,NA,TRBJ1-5,TGTGCCAGCAGCCCGACAGAGACAAGGCAGCCCCAGCATTTT,CASSPTETRQPQHF
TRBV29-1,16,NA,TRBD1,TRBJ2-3,TGCAGCGCCGCCCGGCAGGGGGTCGGCGGCACAGATACGCAGTATTTT,CSAARQGVGGTDTQYF
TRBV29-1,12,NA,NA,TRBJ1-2,TGCAGCGTGGACTCAGGGGAGGGGGGCTACACCTTC,CSVDSGEGGYTF
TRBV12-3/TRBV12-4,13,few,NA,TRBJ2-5,TGTGCCAGCAGTTTCGGGGGTGAAGAGACCCAGTACTTC,CASSFGGEETQYF
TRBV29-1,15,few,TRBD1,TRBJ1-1,TGCAGCGCCAAGTGGACAGGGGGGATGAACACTGAAGCTTTCTTT,CSAKWTGGMNTEAFF
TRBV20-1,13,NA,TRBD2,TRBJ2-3,TGCAGTGCTCGGACTAGCGGTAGAGATACGCAGTATTTT,CSARTSGRDTQYF
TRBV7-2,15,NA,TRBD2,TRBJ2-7,TGTGCCAGCAGGGTAGCGGGAGGTTTATCTTACGAGCAGTACTTC,CASRVAGGLSYEQYF
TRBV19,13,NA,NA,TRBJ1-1,TGTGCCAGTAGTCCCAGTCGTAGCACTGAAGCTTTCTTT,CASSPSRSTEAFF
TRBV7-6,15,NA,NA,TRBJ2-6,TGTGCCAGCAGCACCCAAGTCTCTGGGGCCAACGTCCTGACTTTC,CASSTQVSGANVLTF
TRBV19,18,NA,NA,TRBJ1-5,TGTGCCAGTAGTATAGATCTTACGGGGACCCATAGCAATCAGCCCCAGCATTTT,CASSIDLTGTHSNQPQHF
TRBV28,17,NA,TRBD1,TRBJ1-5,TGTGCCAGCAGTTTCTTCCGCAGACAGGGGTCCAATCAGCCCCAGCATTTT,CASSFFRRQGSNQPQHF
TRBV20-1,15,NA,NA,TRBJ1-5,TGCAGTGCCCGTCCGGCGGGTTCTAGCAATCAGCCCCAGCATTTT,CSARPAGSSNQPQHF
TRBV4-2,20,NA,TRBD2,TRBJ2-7,TGTGCCAGCAGCCAAGATTGGGGGTTAGGGACTAGCGGGAGTAACTACGAGCAGTACTTC,CASSQDWGLGTSGSNYEQYF
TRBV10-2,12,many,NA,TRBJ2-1,TGCGCCAGCAGTGACAGGGGCAATGAGCAGTTCTTC,CASSDRGNEQFF
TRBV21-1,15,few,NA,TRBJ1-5,TGTGCCAGCAGCATACCCGGGGGGGGGGGTCAGCCCCAGCATTTT,CASSIPGGGGQPQHF
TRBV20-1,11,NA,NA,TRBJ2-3,TGCAGTGCTAGAGCGGGAGAGGCGCAGTATTTT,CSARAGEAQYF
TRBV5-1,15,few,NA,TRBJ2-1,TGTGCCAGCAGCTTGGACGAAGGCTCCTACAATGAGCAGTTCTTC,CASSLDEGSYNEQFF
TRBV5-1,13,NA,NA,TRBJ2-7,TGCGCCAGCAGCTTGGAGGTGATGAGCGAGCAGTACTTC,CASSLEVMSEQYF
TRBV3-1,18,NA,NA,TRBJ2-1,TGTGCCAGCAGCCCTCGGCCGGGGTCAGTAAGGGGTGGCAATGAGCAGTTCTTC,CASSPRPGSVRGGNEQFF
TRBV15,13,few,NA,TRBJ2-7,TGTGCCACCAGCAACTCTATCAGGGGCGAGCAGTACTTC,CATSNSIRGEQYF
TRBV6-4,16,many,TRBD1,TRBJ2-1,TGTGCCAGCAGCCAAGAGCCGGGACAGACTGACAATGAGCAGTTCTTC,CASSQEPGQTDNEQFF
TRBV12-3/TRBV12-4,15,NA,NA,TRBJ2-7,TGTGCCAGCAGCACCCTAGGGGCTAACCCCTACGAGCAGTACTTC,CASSTLGANPYEQYF
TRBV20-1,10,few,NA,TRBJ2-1,TGCAGCGCTAACGGAAATGAGCAGTTCTTC,CSANGNEQFF
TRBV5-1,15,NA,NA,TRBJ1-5,TGCGCCAGCAGCCCCGGACAGTATAGCAGTCAGCCCCAGCATTTT,CASSPGQYSSQPQHF
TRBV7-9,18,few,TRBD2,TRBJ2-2,TGTGCCAGCAGCTTAGTAGGCGGGAGTCTCCCGAACACCGGGGAGCTGTTTTTT,CASSLVGGSLPNTGELFF